Presented here are 21 T cell receptor beta chains from one specimen sequenced in a study of shared clonotypes between healthy human individuals. Positive CCR7 selection of CD45RO-negative cells yielded the naive CD8 cells, and terminally differentiated effector memory CD45RA+ cells were excluded. Only in-frame clones appear in the TCRdb table, and some are missing; sequencing was by immunoSEQ multiplex PCR. The data hold 1.5 million to 2.5 million clones, with about 95% observed a single time. The sample taken for sequencing was naive CD8+ T cells sorted from blood. The receptor set was obtained from a man in his late teens or twenties in good health.

CDR3 protein: CASSQPTSGRNEQFF. CDR3 in DNA: TGCGCCAGCAGCCAACCTACTAGCGGGAGAAATGAGCAGTTCTTC. The rearrangement links TRBV4-1 to TRBJ2-1; 11 nucleotides agree with TRBD2. The V segment lost 2 bases and the J segment 7 bases; nucleotides outside the gene matches: 4. The CDR3 covers 15 residues. Germline V CDR1 and CDR2: MGHRA, YSYEKL.

The chain combines TRBV7-2 with TRBJ2-7; possibly TRBD1 for D (6 bases). Deletions cut 3 bases from V and 5 bases from J, with 17 bases between. The CDR3 covers 15 residues. Germline CDR1 is SGHTA and CDR2 is FQGNSA. The DNA for the CDR3 is TGTGCCAGCAGCTTGACAGGTGCTCCCCTTGACGAGCAGTACTTC. This encodes CASSLTGAPLDEQYF.

V is TRBV20-1 and J is TRBJ2-7; D call uncertain. V dropped 5 bases and J dropped 3 bases, with 8 bases sitting between them. This CDR3 region has 11 residues. Per the germline V gene, CDR1 is DFQATT and CDR2 is SNEGSKA (reference sequence). The CDR3 DNA is TGCAGTGCTGTGGAGAGCTACGAGCAGTACTTC. Its translation is CSAVESYEQYF.

This sequence joins TRBV13 and TRBJ2-3, with D perhaps matching TRBD1 (6 bases). The CDR3 runs to 15 residues. Germline-derived CDR1 and CDR2 are PRHDT and FYEKMQ (reference sequence). The V end lost 5 bases, the J end lost 6 bases, and 18 bases lay between the germline ends. The CDR3 DNA follows: TGTGCCAGCAGCCCGAGAGGGGGAACATCCGATACGCAGTATTTT. The encoded protein is CASSPRGGTSDTQYF.

The chain joins TRBV5-6 to TRBJ2-7; D perhaps matches TRBD2 (6 bases). The CDR3 sequence is 16 residues long. Trimming shortened V by 1 base and J by 3 bases, and 17 bases separated the two germline ends. Germline V gene sequence: CDR1 SGHDT, CDR2 YYEEEE. CDR3 loop: CASSLKPGTEGYEQYF. In DNA form, the CDR3 reads TGTGCCAGCAGCTTGAAGCCGGGGACTGAAGGCTACGAGCAGTACTTC.

V is TRBV2 and J is TRBJ2-5; D gene ambiguous. The CDR3 runs to 14 residues. Germline V CDR1 and CDR2: SNHLY, FYNNEI. The ends were cut back, 3 bases at V and 1 base at J, with 9 bases in the middle. The CDR3 DNA sequence: TGTGCCAGCAGTGACACTCAGACCCAAGAGACCCAGTACTTC. Translating it yields CASSDTQTQETQYF.

This sequence joins TRBV28 and TRBJ2-1, with D unclear. Germline CDR1 is MDHEN and CDR2 is SYDVKM. The CDR3 is 15 residues long. Trimming stripped 3 bases from V and 3 bases from J, with 12 bases between. The DNA of the CDR3 is TGTGCCAGCAGTTTGGGCTGGACCCTCTACAATGAGCAGTTCTTC. Its protein product is CASSLGWTLYNEQFF.

This chain joins TRBV14 and TRBJ2-1, with 9 bases lining up with TRBD1. This CDR3 contains 16 residues. Germline CDR1 and CDR2: SGHDN and FVKESK. V lost 4 bases and J lost 8; bases outside the gene matches: 12. The CDR3 coding sequence is TGTGCCAGCAGCCCCTTCGTGCGCACAGGGGGCGATGAGCAGTTCTTC. Protein product: CASSPFVRTGGDEQFF. The full variable domain, rest sourced from reference TRBV14 and TRBJ2-1, is EAGVTQFPSHSVIEKGQTVTLRCDPISGHDNLYWYRRVMGKEIKFLLHFVKESKQDESGMPNNRFLAERTGGTYSTLKVQPAELEDSGVYFCASSPFVRTGGDEQFFGPGTRLTVL.

The genes are TRBV7-8 and TRBJ2-1, with 11 bases identical to TRBD2. CDR1 and CDR2 (germline): SGHVS, FQNEAQ. The length of the CDR3 is 18 residues. V was pared by 3 bases and J by 0 bases, with 7 bases of the junction left unmatched. The CDR3 loop is CASSLGLAGGNSYNEQFF. The CDR3 region has the DNA TGTGCCAGCAGCTTGGGCCTAGCGGGAGGAAACTCCTACAATGAGCAGTTCTTC. Supplemented by reference TRBV7-8 and TRBJ2-1, the full variable domain reads GAGVSQSPRYKVAKRGQDVALRCDPISGHVSLFWYQQALGQGPEFLTYFQNEAQLDKSGLPSDRFFAERPEGSVSTLKIQRTQQEDSAVYLCASSLGLAGGNSYNEQFFGPGTRLTVL.

This clone has just one count. The rearrangement joins TRBV29-1 to TRBJ2-5, with D maybe TRBD2 (6 bases). There are 12 residues in the CDR3. CDR1 and CDR2 from the germline V gene are SQVTM and ANQGSEA. V was clipped by 5 bases and J by 0 bases, with 7 bases between them. In nucleotides, the CDR3 is TGCAGCGTTTGGACTAACCAAGAGACCCAGTACTTC. Its protein product is CSVWTNQETQYF. Supplemented by reference TRBV29-1 and TRBJ2-5, the full variable domain reads SAVISQKPSRDICQRGTSLTIQCQVDSQVTMMFWYRQQPGQSLTLIATANQGSEATYESGFVIDKFPISRPNLTFSTLTVSNMSPEDSSIYLCSVWTNQETQYFGPGTRLLVL.

This clone was seen once. This chain joins TRBV4-1 and TRBJ1-2; D perhaps matches TRBD1 (5 bases). The germline V gene encodes CDR1 MGHRA and CDR2 YSYEKL. The V and J ends lost 3 bases and 1 base respectively, with 18 bases between them. This CDR3 has 17 residues. CDR3 DNA sequence: TGCGCCAGCAGCCACAGAATCCGGGACCTAGATAACTATGGCTACACCTTC. Residues: CASSHRIRDLDNYGYTF.

About this clone itself: At the DNA level, this CDR3 is encoded by other sequences in the same sample as well. V is TRBV5-6 and J is TRBJ1-1; D is possibly TRBD1 (5 bases). Germline CDR1 SGHDT, CDR2 YYEEEE. CDR3 length: 14 amino acids. V was cut by 0 bases and J by 1 base, with 7 bases left in between. The CDR3 sequence is CASSLGGANTEAFF. The DNA for the CDR3 is TGTGCCAGCAGCTTGGGTGGGGCGAACACTGAAGCTTTCTTT.

The V call is TRBV2, the J call TRBJ2-1, with D possibly called TRBD1 or TRBD2 (6 bases each). Per germline, CDR1 SNHLY and CDR2 FYNNEI. There are 13 residues in the CDR3. Trimming removed 10 bases from V and 3 bases from J, with 13 bases in between. CDR3 region: CATEGGIYNEQFF. The CDR3 DNA follows: TGTGCCACCGAGGGGGGAATCTACAATGAGCAGTTCTTC.

The chain uses TRBV10-1 and TRBJ2-3; TRBD1 matches at 9 bases. Trimming cost V 0 bases and J 2 bases; bases outside gene matches: 6. Germline lookup yields CDR1 WNHNN and CDR2 SYGVQD (reference sequence). The CDR3 sequence is 17 residues long. The CDR3 nucleotides read TGCGCCAGCAGTGAGTCGGTGGGGACAGGGAACACAGATACGCAGTATTTT. This codes for CASSESVGTGNTDTQYF.

Turning to this clone: Additional DNA sequences in this sample encode the identical CDR3. This sequence joins TRBV13 and TRBJ2-1; no reliable D call. Per the germline V gene, CDR1 is PRHDT and CDR2 is FYEKMQ (reference sequence). The CDR3 covers 16 residues. The V and J ends lost 0 bases and 0 bases respectively, with 9 bases between them. The DNA of the CDR3 is TGTGCCAGCAGCTTAGGGGCCGGGTACTCCTACAATGAGCAGTTCTTC. It codes for CASSLGAGYSYNEQFF.

This chain links TRBV6-5 with TRBJ1-5, with a weak D call TRBD1 (5 bases). This CDR3 has 16 amino acids. Germline CDR1 is MNHEY and CDR2 is SVGAGI. The germline V and J ends were trimmed by 2 bases and 2 bases, with 13 bases remaining between them. As DNA, the CDR3 is TGTGCCAGCAGTTACCCCACCGGGGGGTGCAATCAGCCCCAGCATTTT. Amino acids: CASSYPTGGCNQPQHF.

The chain is built from TRBV9 and TRBJ2-7; D is perhaps TRBD2 (5 bases). This CDR3 contains 15 residues. Germline V CDR1 and CDR2: SGDLS, YYNGEE. V was cut by 0 bases and J by 2 bases, with 12 bases left in between. CDR3 protein: CASSVGGSQTYEQYF. CDR3 DNA sequence: TGTGCCAGCAGCGTAGGAGGGTCTCAAACCTACGAGCAGTACTTC.

This chain connects TRBV4-1 to TRBJ2-7; tentative D call: TRBD1 (6 bases). The germline gives CDR1 MGHRA, CDR2 YSYEKL. The length of the CDR3 is 14 residues. Between the trimmed V and J ends, which lost 0 bases and 3 bases, there was a span of 9 bases. The CDR3, as DNA: TGCGCCAGCAGCCAAGAAAGACAGGACTACGAGCAGTACTTC. This gives the protein CASSQERQDYEQYF.

The chain uses TRBV7-9 and TRBJ2-5; 7 positions match TRBD2. From germline, CDR1 is SEHNR and CDR2 FQNEAQ (reference sequence). The CDR3 totals 15 residues. Trimming took 5 bases from V and 9 from J; bases not matched to a gene: 15. DNA for the CDR3: TGTGCCAGCAGCCCCGACTCGAGCGGGACTGGGGCCCAGTACTTC. Encoded protein: CASSPDSSGTGAQYF.

V and J are TRBV27 and TRBJ2-3, with D perhaps TRBD2 (6 bases). V was pared by 4 bases and J by 0 bases, with 14 bases between. Germline V lookup: CDR1 MNHEY, CDR2 SMNVEV (reference sequence). The CDR3 has 16 amino acids. The CDR3, as DNA: TGTGCCAGCAGTTCGGGACTCCCTACTAGCACAGATACGCAGTATTTT. This codes for CASSSGLPTSTDTQYF.

In this sample, this clone turned up a few times. The V and J genes are TRBV30 and TRBJ1-2; D is perhaps TRBD1 (5 bases). Germline V gene lookup returns CDR1 GTSNPN and CDR2 SVGIG (reference sequence). This CDR3 comprises 13 residues. V gave up 2 bases and J gave up 4 bases, with 11 bases separating them. This CDR3 reads CAWSIGHLYGYTF. Here the CDR3 DNA reads TGTGCCTGGAGTATCGGACACCTCTATGGCTACACCTTC.